This T cell receptor beta chain came from a study of blood T cells in healthy people across ages. The wider study: About one barcoded beta molecule was captured per two T cells (by template switching).

The CDR3 loop spans 15 amino acids. Trimming took 1 base from V and 6 from J; bases not matched to a gene: 5. CDR1 and CDR2 from the germline V gene are MNHNS and SASEGT. Primers used in a second PCR of roughly 7 to 11 cycles were a sample-barcoded 5' primer and a J-beta primer mix. Per sample, CDR3-containing paired-end reads numbered at least 2.5 million. TCRdb ran MiXCR on the 5' RACE reads and lists one entry per CDR3 protein. The sample consists of about 670,000 distinct CDR3 sequences, around 38% of them appearing once. Findings and limits, study-wide: The percentage of naive T cells correlated strongly with TCR beta diversity. Higher diversity, along with more naive CD4+ cells, distinguished long-lived donors from aged donors.

Points on this clonotype: Its antigen is undetermined.

The sequence derives from a man older than 75 in good health. Sequencing used blood. The chain employs TRBV6-1 and TRBJ1-4; TRBD1 matches 7 bases. The CDR3 DNA follows: TGTGCCAGCAGTGAAGATCCAGGGGGAGATGAAAAACTGTTTTTT. This encodes CASSEDPGGDEKLFF.